This record looks at one T cell receptor beta chain sequence and its context. The antigen is unknown. The repertoire was sequenced with immunoSEQ multiplex PCR; TCRdb's copy has only in-frame clones and lacks some. There are roughly 240,000 clones in the sample; around 87% occur only once, and approximately 12% lies in the top ten. The data derive from a study of Ad26.COV2.S vaccination and SARS-CoV-2 variants. Treatment of the sample: around 19 received Ad26.COV2.S at low or high dose, single or two shots; about 5 received placebo; per-sample allocation not given. The samples date from day 63 after the first vaccine or placebo injection. Notes on the study in general: Possible underestimation of total T cell responses by the TCR breadth and depth analyses was noted.

The sequence derives from a person between 18 and 65 years old who received the Ad26.COV2.S COVID-19 vaccine or a placebo. Sequencing was performed on peripheral blood, taken in a trial of Ad26.COV2.S vaccine versus placebo.

This CDR3 reads CASSVDVGGSEQFF. The CDR3 nucleotides are TGTGCCAGCAGCGTTGATGTGGGGGGGAGTGAGCAGTTCTTC. This sequence joins TRBV9 and TRBJ2-1; 7 bases line up with TRBD2. Germline CDR1 is SGDLS and CDR2 is YYNGEE. The CDR3 consists of 14 residues. The ends lost 2 bases at V and 9 bases at J; junction bases unmatched: 8.